These 24 T cell receptor beta chains were all obtained from the same sample, sequenced in a study of technical replicates of blood from a handful of donors. Clones were read by immunoSEQ multiplex PCR, and TCRdb kept only the in-frame ones, dropping some. This repertoire shows some 56,000 clones, roughly 93% found once; its top ten account for around 4%. The material sequenced was PBMCs. The receptors were sampled from a human donor in good health. Some clones in this sample may be carry-over from other donors' samples.

The chain carries TRBV10-1 and TRBJ2-6, with 8 bases matching TRBD1. The CDR3 sequence is 12 residues long. Trimming cost V 6 bases and J 11 bases; bases outside gene matches: 3. Per the germline V gene, CDR1 is WNHNN and CDR2 is SYGVQD (reference sequence). In nucleotides, the CDR3 is TGCGCCAGCAGATTACAGGGGGACGTCCTGACTTTC. As protein: CASRLQGDVLTF.

This chain uses TRBV6-1 with TRBJ2-7; 8 bases are a match to TRBD2. The CDR3 spans 15 residues. In germline, CDR1 is MNHNS, CDR2 SASEGT. The V gene end was trimmed by 0 bases and the J gene end by 2 bases; junction bases not matched to a gene: 3. The CDR3 DNA reads TGTGCCAGCAGTGAAGCCCCCGGGAGGGCCTACGAGCAGTACTTC. It translates to CASSEAPGRAYEQYF.

The chain links TRBV27 to TRBJ2-7; 9 nucleotides align to TRBD1. The CDR3 covers 16 residues. Germline CDR1 reads MNHEY; CDR2 reads SMNVEV (reference sequence). Trimming at V came to 6 bases and at J to 4 bases, leaving 13 bases not matched to a gene. The CDR3 DNA follows: TGTGCCAGCAGCTCCCCTTCTGGGACAGGGAAATACGAGCAGTACTTC. Amino acids: CASSSPSGTGKYEQYF.

V gene TRBV6-1 combines with J gene TRBJ2-1, with D maybe TRBD2 (5 bases). CDR1 and CDR2 (germline): MNHNS, SASEGT. There are 13 residues in the CDR3. Trimming took 5 bases from V and 3 from J, leaving 8 bases between them. In DNA, the CDR3 is TGTGCCAGCAGTCCCCGGGGCTACAATGAGCAGTTCTTC. Translated, it gives CASSPRGYNEQFF.

This clone was seen only once. The chain uses TRBV19 and TRBJ1-2, with D perhaps TRBD1 (5 bases). The V and J ends lost 6 bases and 5 bases respectively, with 19 bases between them. The CDR3 covers 15 residues. CDR1 and CDR2 (germline): LNHDA, SQIVND (reference sequence). In DNA form, the CDR3 reads TGTGCCAGTAGGCCAACGGGTACAGGCCAGTATGGCTACACCTTC. It specifies CASRPTGTGQYGYTF.

The V and J genes are TRBV5-1 and TRBJ2-2, with TRBD1 identical over 7 bases. This CDR3 is 15 amino acids long. Germline V CDR1 and CDR2: SGHRS, YFSETQ. V trimming: 3 bases; J trimming: 0 bases; junction bases outside the gene matches: 2. The CDR3 nucleotides read TGCGCCAGCAGCTGGACAGGAACGAACACCGGGGAGCTGTTTTTT. Its translation: CASSWTGTNTGELFF.

J is TRBJ2-2 and V is TRBV4-2, with 10 nucleotides matching TRBD1. Germline-derived CDR1 and CDR2 are LGHNA and YNFKEQ. Trimming cost V 1 base and J 2 bases; bases outside gene matches: 4. This CDR3 has 17 residues. CDR3 sequence reads: CASSQGQGAPNTGELFF. CDR3 bases: TGTGCCAGCAGCCAAGGACAGGGGGCACCTAACACCGGGGAGCTGTTTTTT.

The rearrangement uses TRBV11-3 and TRBJ2-2, with D perhaps matching TRBD1 (5 bases). The V end was cut by 1 base, the J end by 4 bases, with 13 bases between. The CDR3 is 16 residues long. Per germline, CDR1 SGHNT and CDR2 YENEEA. The CDR3 region is CASSLGGRPGTGELFF. CDR3 DNA sequence: TGTGCCAGCAGCTTAGGGGGCCGGCCAGGCACCGGGGAGCTGTTTTTT.

This chain connects TRBV5-1 to TRBJ2-1; D is perhaps TRBD1 (6 bases). CDR3 length equals 12 residues. Trimming left V 3 bases short and J 9 bases short, with 10 bases between. The germline V gene encodes CDR1 SGHRS and CDR2 YFSETQ. The CDR3: CASSSTGLEQFF. CDR3 nucleotide sequence: TGCGCCAGCAGCTCCACAGGGCTTGAGCAGTTCTTC. Full variable domain (missing parts from reference TRBV5-1 and TRBJ2-1): KAGVTQTPRYLIKTRGQQVTLSCSPISGHRSVSWYQQTPGQGLQFLFEYFSETQRNKGNFPGRFSGRQFSNSRSEMNVSTLELGDSALYLCASSSTGLEQFFGPGTRLTVL.

V usage is TRBV27 and J usage is TRBJ2-2, with TRBD2 matching 9 bases. This CDR3 is built from 15 residues. Germline assignment: CDR1 MNHEY and CDR2 SMNVEV (reference sequence). After removal of 3 bases from V and 5 bases from J, the junction contained 4 bases not matched to a gene. CDR3 in DNA: TGTGCCAGCAGTTTTTCGAGCGGGGGGACCGGGGAGCTGTTTTTT. Protein: CASSFSSGGTGELFF.

The chain has TRBV7-2 and TRBJ2-7; a possible D gene is TRBD1 (5 bases). The V gene's germline CDR1 is SGHTA and CDR2 FQGNSA. CDR3 length equals 14 residues. V lost 4 bases, J lost 2 bases, and 12 bases lay in between. The CDR3 region has the DNA TGTGCCAGCAGCTGGAAGGTAGGGGCCTACGAGCAGTACTTC. Translated: CASSWKVGAYEQYF.

V is TRBV5-4 and J is TRBJ1-1; the match to TRBD1 covers 8 bases. In germline, CDR1 is SGHNT, CDR2 YYREEE (reference sequence). The CDR3 sequence is 15 residues long. V was clipped by 4 bases and J by 5 bases; unmatched bases: 10. The CDR3 reads CASSLDRGSKTEAFF. The CDR3 DNA is TGTGCCAGCAGCCTAGACAGGGGAAGTAAAACTGAAGCTTTCTTT.

CDR3 sequence (DNA): TGTGCCAGCAGCTCGGGGGGCTACGAGCAGTACTTC. Its translation: CASSSGGYEQYF. The gene calls are TRBV11-3 and TRBJ2-7; 7 positions agree with TRBD2. CDR1 SGHNT and CDR2 YENEEA come from the germline V gene. Trimming took 4 bases from V and 3 from J; bases not matched to a gene: 0. The CDR3 is 12 residues long.

This clone was recorded only once. The gene calls are TRBV7-2 and TRBJ1-5; 7 bases map to TRBD1. Trimming cost V 1 base and J 7 bases; bases outside gene matches: 4. The germline gives CDR1 SGHTA, CDR2 FQGNSA. The length of the CDR3 is 14 residues. CDR3: CASSLVQGGQPQHF. The CDR3 DNA reads TGTGCCAGCAGCTTAGTTCAGGGGGGCCAGCCCCAGCATTTT.

The chain links TRBV9 to TRBJ2-5, with TRBD2 as a possible D gene (5 bases). Germline V lookup: CDR1 SGDLS, CDR2 YYNGEE. V lost 3 bases and J lost 0, with 9 bases in between. The CDR3 totals 14 residues. CDR3 amino acids: CASSGGLHQETQYF. DNA for the CDR3: TGTGCCAGCAGCGGCGGACTCCACCAAGAGACCCAGTACTTC.

V and J are TRBV19 and TRBJ2-5, with TRBD2 matching over 8 bases. V dropped 10 bases and J dropped 3; count of bases not matched to a gene: 7. Germline CDR1 reads LNHDA; CDR2 reads SQIVND (reference sequence). This CDR3 comprises 13 residues. The CDR3 region is CATSGTRKETQYF. CDR3 in DNA: TGTGCCACCTCCGGGACTAGGAAAGAGACCCAGTACTTC.

V and J are TRBV7-2 and TRBJ1-1; TRBD1 agrees at 11 bases. V shed 5 bases, J shed 6 bases, and the junction held 8 bases outside the gene matches. Germline V gene sequence: CDR1 SGHTA, CDR2 FQGNSA. The CDR3 covers 15 residues. The CDR3, as DNA: TGTGCCAGCAGCGCCCAAGGACAGGGGGCCTCTGAAGCTTTCTTT. This gives the protein CASSAQGQGASEAFF.

The V call is TRBV19, the J call TRBJ2-7; TRBD2 is a possible D gene (7 bases). The CDR3 has 14 amino acids. V shed 6 bases and J shed 3 bases, with 15 bases lying between them. CDR1 is LNHDA and CDR2 is SQIVND in the germline V gene (reference sequence). Here the CDR3 DNA reads TGTGCCAGTAGCTTTGGGGGGGCCGGCTACGAGCAGTACTTC. This sequence encodes CASSFGGAGYEQYF.

This clone was observed a single time. This chain connects TRBV7-2 to TRBJ1-1; TRBD1 agrees at 8 bases. V gave up 3 bases and J gave up 6 bases; unmatched junction bases: 9. Germline V gives CDR1 SGHTA, CDR2 FQGNSA. The CDR3 contains 15 residues. The CDR3 nucleotides are TGTGCCAGCAGCTTCGGGACAGGAGGCTTGGCTGAAGCTTTCTTT. Translation: CASSFGTGGLAEAFF.

The chain joins TRBV2 to TRBJ2-7; 9 positions agree with TRBD1. The ends lost 10 bases at V and 4 bases at J; junction bases unmatched: 8. CDR1 and CDR2 (germline): SNHLY, FYNNEI. There are 13 residues in the CDR3. The CDR3 coding sequence is TGTGCCATCGTGGGACAGGGCCCATACGAGCAGTACTTC. Residues: CAIVGQGPYEQYF.

This clone is a singleton in its sample. This rearrangement joins TRBV5-4 to TRBJ2-7, with TRBD2 identical over 12 bases. Germline V gene sequence: CDR1 SGHNT, CDR2 YYREEE (reference sequence). Losses at the gene ends were 2 bases for V and 5 bases for J; bases not matched to a gene: 8. This CDR3 region has 16 residues. The CDR3 nucleotides read TGTGCCAGCAGCTTACAACGACTAGCGGGGGCCGACGAGCAGTACTTC. This gives the protein CASSLQRLAGADEQYF. Drawing the rest from reference TRBV5-4 and TRBJ2-7, the complete variable domain is ETGVTQSPTHLIKTRGQQVTLRCSSQSGHNTVSWYQQALGQGPQFIFQYYREEENGRGNFPPRFSGLQFPNYSSELNVNALELDDSALYLCASSLQRLAGADEQYFGPGTRLTVT.

The V gene is TRBV4-2, the J gene TRBJ2-7, with TRBD1 identical over 9 bases. CDR1 is LGHNA, CDR2 YNFKEQ, per germline. This CDR3 contains 14 residues. V was pared by 3 bases and J by 2 bases, with 2 bases of the junction left unmatched. The CDR3 DNA sequence: TGTGCCAGCAGCCAGGGGACAGGGCCCTACGAGCAGTACTTC. Amino acid sequence: CASSQGTGPYEQYF.

The gene calls are TRBV29-1 and TRBJ1-1; 9 bases fit TRBD1. This CDR3 is 11 amino acids long. In germline, CDR1 is SQVTM, CDR2 ANQGSEA. With 7 bases clipped from V and 8 bases from J, the junction kept 5 bases outside the gene matches. The CDR3 DNA follows: TGCAGCGCAGTACAGGGGGCCGAAGCTTTCTTT. This translates into CSAVQGAEAFF.

V is TRBV7-2 and J is TRBJ2-5, with TRBD2 matching 14 bases. Trimming took 5 bases from V and 3 from J; bases not matched to a gene: 5. Germline V gene sequence: CDR1 SGHTA, CDR2 FQGNSA. The CDR3 runs 16 residues. CDR3 coding DNA: TGTGCCAGCAGCACTAGGACTAGCGGGGGGAAAGAGACCCAGTACTTC. Translated, it gives CASSTRTSGGKETQYF.